This entry is about one T cell receptor (beta chain). The same CDR3 also results from other DNA sequences found in this sample. This specimen belongs to a study of cytomegalovirus exposure and HLA in healthy donors. Study context: Roughly 180 million T cells yielded 100 million to 130 million unique TCR beta sequences, as an earlier analysis found. Counted in an early data release were approximately 85 million unique TCRs from HLA-typed donors.

Donors consisted of healthy bone marrow donors. PCR employed 60 Vbeta and 13 Jbeta primers. Data came from immunoSEQ multiplex PCR; TCRdb stores just in-frame clones and leaves some out. The listing contains around 140,000 clones. The sequencing sample was made of PBMCs. The receptor was isolated from a woman in her late teens or twenties in good health and CMV-seronegative.

CDR3 sequence reads: CASSPGTWNTEAFF. DNA of the CDR3: TGTGCCAGCTCACCAGGGACTTGGAACACTGAAGCTTTCTTT. The chain employs TRBV18 and TRBJ1-1, with TRBD1 as a possible D gene (5 bases). This CDR3 is built from 14 residues. CDR1 and CDR2 (germline): KGHSH, LQKENI. With 2 bases removed from V and 1 base from J, the gap between germline ends came to 8 bases.